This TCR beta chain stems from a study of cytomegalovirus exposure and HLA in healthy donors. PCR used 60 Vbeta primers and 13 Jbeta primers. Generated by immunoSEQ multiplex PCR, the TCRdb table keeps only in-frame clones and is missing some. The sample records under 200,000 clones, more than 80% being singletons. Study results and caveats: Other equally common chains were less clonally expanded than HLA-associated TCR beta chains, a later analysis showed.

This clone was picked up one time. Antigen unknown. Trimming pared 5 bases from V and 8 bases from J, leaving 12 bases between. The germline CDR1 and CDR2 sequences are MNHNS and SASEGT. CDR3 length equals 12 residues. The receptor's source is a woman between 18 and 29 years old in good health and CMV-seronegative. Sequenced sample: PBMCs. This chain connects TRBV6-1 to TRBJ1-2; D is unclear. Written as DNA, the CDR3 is TGTGCCAGCAGTTATTTCGGGAAGGGCTACACCTTC. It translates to CASSYFGKGYTF.